Shown below are 21 T cell receptor beta chains from a single sample sequenced in a study of Ad26.COV2.S vaccination and SARS-CoV-2 variants. This table comes from immunoSEQ multiplex PCR, and its TCRdb copy is limited to in-frame clones, with some not included. The table includes around 450,000 clones, roughly 89% detected once. Treatment of the sample: some 20 received Ad26.COV2.S at low or high dose, single or two shots; 5 received placebo; per-sample allocation not given. The samples were gathered on day 63 after the first injection of vaccine or placebo. Source: peripheral blood, taken in a trial of Ad26.COV2.S vaccine versus placebo. The receptor set was obtained from a person between 18 and 60 years old who received the Ad26.COV2.S COVID-19 vaccine or a placebo.

V is TRBV24-1 and J is TRBJ2-7, with 8 positions matching TRBD2. Germline V CDR1 and CDR2: KGHDR, SFDVKD. Losses at the gene ends were 8 bases for V and 3 bases for J; bases not matched to a gene: 11. The CDR3 has 15 amino acids. The CDR3 bases are TGTGCCACCATGGAAAGACGGGAGGGGATCTACGAGCAGTACGTC. Amino acids: CATMERREGIYEQYV.

V is TRBV27 and J is TRBJ2-1, with a weak D call TRBD2 (5 bases). Germline V gene sequence: CDR1 MNHEY, CDR2 SMNVEV (reference sequence). The CDR3 spans 15 residues. V lost 5 bases, J lost 2 bases, and 13 bases lay in between. In nucleotides, the CDR3 is TGTGCCAGCAGTCCCGTCGGGGATCCCTACAATGAGCAGTTCTTC. It yields the protein CASSPVGDPYNEQFF.

The CDR3 DNA is TGTGCCAGCAGCCAAACCTTTAGCCCAGATACGCAGTATTTT. Translating gives CASSQTFSPDTQYF. The rearrangement uses TRBV4-2 and TRBJ2-3; D is ambiguous. Trimming removed 2 bases from V and 4 bases from J, with 10 bases in between. Germline values: CDR1 LGHNA, CDR2 YNFKEQ. The CDR3 loop spans 14 amino acids.

The count of this clone is one. The chain joins TRBV14 to TRBJ2-1; TRBD2 agrees at 7 bases. CDR1 SGHDN and CDR2 FVKESK come from the germline V gene. The CDR3 contains 15 residues. V lost 2 bases, J lost 3 bases, and 4 bases stayed unmatched. CDR3 loop: CASSQPGTIYNEQFF. In DNA form, the CDR3 reads TGTGCCAGCAGCCAACCCGGGACTATCTACAATGAGCAGTTCTTC.

V usage is TRBV24-1 and J usage is TRBJ2-2; 10 nucleotides agree with TRBD2. There are 15 residues in the CDR3. V lost 9 bases and J lost 5; bases outside the gene matches: 8. Per the germline V gene, CDR1 is KGHDR and CDR2 is SFDVKD. CDR3 in amino acids: CATGIAGGGTGELFF. CDR3 in DNA: TGTGCCACCGGAATAGCGGGAGGTGGAACCGGGGAGCTGTTTTTT.

The gene calls are TRBV3-1 (or the pseudogene TRBV3-2) and TRBJ2-5; TRBD1 aligns across 10 bases. Looked up from germline, CDR1 is LGHDT and CDR2 is YNNKEL (reference sequence). This CDR3 is 15 amino acids long. The J segment lost 2 bases and the V segment lost 4 bases, leaving 4 bases of the junction unmatched. CDR3 DNA sequence: TGTGCCAGCAGCCGGCCGGGACAGGGGCAAGAGACCCAGTACTTC. Its translation is CASSRPGQGQETQYF.

Note on this clone: One junction end does not reproduce the germline sequence, and a read error may be involved. The chain carries TRBV4-2 and TRBJ2-5; 13 bases align to TRBD2. This CDR3 is 17 amino acids long. CDR1 and CDR2 from the germline V gene are LGHNA and YNFKEQ. The CDR3 sequence is CASSIRLAGGGEEAQYF. In DNA, the CDR3 is TGTGCCAGCAGCATCCGACTAGCGGGAGGAGGAGAAGAGGCCCAGTACTTC.

The chain is built from TRBV7-8 and TRBJ2-7, with D possibly matching TRBD1 (5 bases). CDR3 length: 15 residues. Trimming shortened V by 3 bases and J by 0 bases, and 12 bases separated the two germline ends. Germline V lookup: CDR1 SGHVS, CDR2 FQNEAQ. Written as DNA, the CDR3 is TGTGCCAGCAGCTTGGGGCGCACATACTCCTACGAGCAGTACGTC. It specifies CASSLGRTYSYEQYV.

The chain combines TRBV5-6 with TRBJ1-6; a weak D match, TRBD1 (5 bases). The germline CDR1 and CDR2 sequences are SGHDT and YYEEEE. CDR3 length: 19 residues. The germline V and J ends were trimmed by 3 bases and 4 bases, with 23 bases remaining between them. The CDR3 coding sequence is TGTGCCAGCAGCTCCAGCCAAGGGACCCCCGGGAGTTATAATTCACCCCTCCACTTT. This sequence encodes CASSSSQGTPGSYNSPLHF.

This chain joins TRBV7-3 and TRBJ2-1; 7 nucleotides line up with TRBD1. With V trimmed by 2 bases and J by 7 bases, 8 bases remained unmatched. Per the germline V gene, CDR1 is SGHTA and CDR2 is FQGTGA. The CDR3 spans 15 residues. CDR3 sequence reads: CASSLLGGVGNEQFF. The CDR3 DNA reads TGTGCCAGCAGCTTACTAGGGGGCGTTGGTAATGAGCAGTTCTTC.

This clone was counted a few times. The V gene is TRBV9, the J gene TRBJ2-2, with D possibly matching TRBD1 (6 bases). The germline V gene encodes CDR1 SGDLS and CDR2 YYNGEE. The V gene lost 6 bases and the J gene lost 1 base, with 13 bases spanning the gap. The CDR3 has 15 amino acids. The CDR3 coding sequence is TGTGCCAGCACCCCTGAAGGGGGGAACACCGGGGAGCTGTTTTTT. Encoded protein: CASTPEGGNTGELFF.

The rearrangement joins TRBV7-9 to TRBJ1-2, with D uncertain. The CDR3 runs to 15 residues. The V gene's germline CDR1 is SEHNR and CDR2 FQNEAQ (reference sequence). The V gene lost 5 bases and the J gene lost 5 bases, with 18 bases spanning the gap. CDR3 residues: CASSPGGPAEYGYTF. The CDR3 DNA reads as TGTGCCAGCAGCCCGGGCGGGCCCGCGGAGTATGGCTACACCTTC. Based on the CDR3 plus reference TRBV7-9 and TRBJ1-2, the full variable domain is DTGVSQNPRHKITKRGQNVTFRCDPISEHNRLYWYRQTLGQGPEFLTYFQNEAQLEKSRLLSDRFSAERPKGSFSTLEIQRTEQGDSAMYLCASSPGGPAEYGYTFGSGTRLTVV.

The chain couples TRBV6-5 to TRBJ2-2; no firm D call. The germline V and J ends were trimmed by 5 bases and 1 base, with 11 bases remaining between them. Germline assignment: CDR1 MNHEY and CDR2 SVGAGI. This CDR3 is built from 15 residues. The DNA for the CDR3 is TGTGCCAGCAGTAGGTGGTCCAGGAACACCGGGGAGCTGTTTTTT. This codes for CASSRWSRNTGELFF.

This sequence joins TRBV5-1 and TRBJ2-1, with 7 bases lining up with TRBD2. V trimming: 0 bases; J trimming: 4 bases; junction bases outside the gene matches: 7. The CDR3 is 16 amino acids. Germline-derived CDR1 and CDR2 are SGHRS and YFSETQ. The chain's CDR3 is CASSLESSSGYNEQFF. CDR3 coding DNA: TGCGCCAGCAGCTTGGAATCGTCTAGCGGTTACAATGAGCAGTTCTTC.

This chain connects TRBV7-2 to TRBJ2-7, with TRBD1 matching 7 bases. CDR3 length: 14 residues. CDR1 SGHTA and CDR2 FQGNSA come from the germline V gene. Trimming removed 3 bases from V and 4 bases from J; junction bases left unmatched: 6. DNA of the CDR3: TGTGCCAGCAGCTTCCGGGACAGATCATACGAGCAGTACTTC. It translates to CASSFRDRSYEQYF. The full variable domain, completed using reference TRBV7-2 and TRBJ2-7, is GAGVSQSPSNKVTEKGKDVELRCDPISGHTALYWYRQSLGQGLEFLIYFQGNSAPDKSGLPSDRFSAERTGGSVSTLTIQRTQQEDSAVYLCASSFRDRSYEQYFGPGTRLTVT.

The rearrangement joins TRBV4-1 to TRBJ1-2; D is unresolved. The CDR3 totals 16 residues. V shed 1 base and J shed 8 bases, with 20 bases lying between them. Germline CDR1 reads MGHRA; CDR2 reads YSYEKL. The CDR3 sequence is CASSQGGQYSGYGYTF. CDR3 coding DNA: TGCGCCAGCAGCCAAGGAGGTCAGTATTCGGGCTACGGCTACACCTTC.

V and J are TRBV15 and TRBJ2-3; possible D gene TRBD2, 6 bases. Trimming removed 5 bases at V and 4 bases at J, with 16 bases between. The CDR3 has 15 residues. The germline gives CDR1 LNHNV, CDR2 YYDKDF (reference sequence). CDR3 sequence (DNA): TGTGCCACCAGCGGGCGAACTAGCTTAGCAGATACGCAGTATTTT. This gives the protein CATSGRTSLADTQYF.

This chain joins TRBV10-3 and TRBJ1-1; possible D gene TRBD1, 6 bases. Trimming took off 4 bases at V and 5 bases at J, with 20 bases between the two ends. Germline V lookup: CDR1 ENHRY, CDR2 SYGVKD. This CDR3 is 16 amino acids long. Here the CDR3 reads CAISGRDTSSGTEAFF. The CDR3 DNA reads as TGTGCCATCAGTGGACGGGACACTTCTTCTGGGACTGAAGCTTTCTTT.

The chain recombines TRBV28 with TRBJ2-1, with TRBD2 as a possible D gene (6 bases). The V gene's germline CDR1 is MDHEN and CDR2 SYDVKM. This CDR3 comprises 14 residues. Deletions cut 7 bases from V and 5 bases from J, with 15 bases between. The CDR3 reads CASISAGPNNEQFF. The CDR3 DNA is TGTGCCAGCATTTCGGCGGGGCCAAACAATGAGCAGTTCTTC.

CDR3 sequence: CATSRDRGNTEAFF. The DNA for the CDR3 is TGTGCCACCAGCAGAGACAGGGGGAACACTGAAGCTTTCTTT. The chain carries TRBV15 and TRBJ1-1; D possibly corresponds to TRBD1 (6 bases). The germline V gene has CDR1 LNHNV and CDR2 YYDKDF (reference sequence). The CDR3 covers 14 residues. V was shortened by 0 bases and J by 1 base, with 6 bases between the two germline ends. The whole variable domain, filled in from reference TRBV15 and TRBJ1-1, reads DAMVIQNPRYQVTQFGKPVTLSCSQTLNHNVMYWYQQKSSQAPKLLFHYYDKDFNNEADTPDNFQSRRPNTSFCFLDIRSPGLGDTAMYLCATSRDRGNTEAFFGQGTRLTVV.

The V and J genes are TRBV7-2 and TRBJ1-5; D unresolved. The germline V gene has CDR1 SGHTA and CDR2 FQGNSA. This CDR3 comprises 13 residues. V lost 3 bases, J lost 3 bases, and 6 bases lay in between. CDR3 in DNA: TGTGCCAGCAGCTTCACGGCCAATCAGCCCCAGCATTTT. Translation: CASSFTANQPQHF.